These T cell receptor beta chains were read from a single sample in a study of neurological immune-mediated disorders. TCRdb redid the calling of the 5' RACE reads with MiXCR, one entry per CDR3 protein. The sample includes about 48,000 distinct CDR3 sequences, 1.5% to 2% of them seen just once. Source material: PBMCs. Source of these receptors: a middle-aged woman with multiple sclerosis. The CDR3 runs from the conserved cysteine through the conserved F or W. A D gene is named only where the DNA matches it firmly. Where a row states a size, it is once, few, many or the class of an expanded clone; other rows omit it.

CDR3 protein | CDR3 DNA | D gene | J gene | clone size | V gene
CSAQAGDRGQDTQYF | TGCAGTGCCCAAGCCGGGGACAGGGGGCAAGATACGCAGTATTTT | TRBD1 | TRBJ2-3 | many | TRBV20-1
CASREPTSGAPDTQYF | TGTGCCAGCAGGGAGCCAACTAGTGGGGCGCCAGATACGCAGTATTTT | - | TRBJ2-3 | many | TRBV7-9
CSARDQGNIQYF | TGCAGTGCTAGAGATCAGGGTAACATTCAGTACTTC | - | TRBJ2-4 | many | TRBV20-1
CASSQGGGNTIYF | TGTGCCAGCAGCCAGGGGGGTGGAAACACCATATATTTT | - | TRBJ1-3 | many | TRBV4-2
CASSLGYGRGVGEQYF | TGCGCCAGCAGCTTGGGGTATGGTAGAGGGGTTGGCGAGCAGTACTTC | - | TRBJ2-7 | many | TRBV5-1
CASSVGLAGTDTQYF | TGTGCCAGCAGCGTAGGGCTAGCGGGGACAGATACGCAGTATTTT | TRBD2 | TRBJ2-3 | many | TRBV9
CASSTTSGGTNEQFF | TGTGCCAGCAGCACAACTAGCGGGGGGACGAATGAGCAGTTCTTC | TRBD2 | TRBJ2-1 | - | TRBV7-2
CASTTAPLGTMNTEAFF | TGTGCCAGCACCACAGCGCCCCTGGGAACAATGAACACTGAAGCTTTCTTT | - | TRBJ1-1 | many | TRBV9
CASSPERGATSYEQYF | TGTGCCAGCTCACCGGAGCGGGGGGCTACCTCCTACGAGCAGTACTTC | TRBD2 | TRBJ2-7 | many | TRBV18
CASSNGLATDTQYF | TGTGCCAGCAGCAATGGACTAGCTACAGATACGCAGTATTTT | TRBD2 | TRBJ2-3 | many | TRBV13
CSAFLNEQFF | TGCAGCGCCTTTTTAAATGAGCAGTTCTTC | - | TRBJ2-1 | many | TRBV29-1
CSAREGGAYNEQFF | TGCAGTGCTAGAGAGGGGGGGGCTTACAATGAGCAGTTCTTC | - | TRBJ2-1 | many | TRBV20-1
CASSQFFNYEQYF | TGCGCCAGCAGCCAATTCTTCAACTACGAGCAGTACTTC | - | TRBJ2-7 | many | TRBV4-1
CASSLERGPEAFF | TGTGCCAGCAGCTTGGAACGGGGACCTGAAGCTTTCTTT | - | TRBJ1-1 | many | TRBV5-6
CASSLTRGTEAFF | TGTGCCAGCAGCTTAACCCGGGGGACTGAAGCTTTCTTT | - | TRBJ1-1 | many | TRBV7-3
CASSQGYRDSPLHF | TGTGCCAGCAGCCAGGGTTACAGGGATTCACCCCTCCACTTT | - | TRBJ1-6 | many | TRBV3-1
CASSLDGGADTQYF | TGTGCCAGCAGCTTAGACGGGGGGGCAGATACGCAGTATTTT | TRBD2 | TRBJ2-3 | many | TRBV7-9
CSARAGANTGELFF | TGCAGTGCTAGAGCGGGGGCGAACACCGGGGAGCTGTTTTTT | - | TRBJ2-2 | many | TRBV20-1
CASSSGLGYEQYF | TGCGCCAGCAGCTCGGGACTAGGCTACGAGCAGTACTTC | TRBD2 | TRBJ2-7 | many | TRBV5-1
CASSLATGEYGYTF | TGCGCCAGCAGCTTGGCCACAGGGGAGTATGGCTACACCTTC | TRBD1 | TRBJ1-2 | many | TRBV5-1
CASSFPRQGAYEQYF | TGTGCCAGCAGCTTCCCCAGACAGGGGGCATACGAGCAGTACTTC | TRBD1 | TRBJ2-7 | many | TRBV5-8
CASSLKGGPYEQYF | TGCGCCAGCAGCTTGAAAGGGGGCCCCTACGAGCAGTACTTC | TRBD1 | TRBJ2-7 | many | TRBV5-1
CASSPKDRGLQETQYF | TGCGCCAGCAGCCCGAAGGACAGGGGACTTCAAGAGACCCAGTACTTC | TRBD1 | TRBJ2-5 | many | TRBV4-1
CASSQWTGGLQPQHF | TGTGCCAGCAGCCAATGGACAGGGGGGTTGCAGCCCCAGCATTTT | TRBD1 | TRBJ1-5 | many | TRBV7-9
CASSWGTVGPPDTQYF | TGCGCCAGCAGCTGGGGGACTGTCGGGCCCCCAGATACGCAGTATTTT | - | TRBJ2-3 | many | TRBV5-1
CASSPERGPYNEQFF | TGTGCCAGCAGTCCGGAGCGGGGTCCGTACAATGAGCAGTTCTTC | TRBD2 | TRBJ2-1 | many | TRBV7-2
CASSLVRRGDTDTQYF | TGCGCCAGCAGCTTGGTAAGGCGGGGGGACACAGATACGCAGTATTTT | TRBD2 | TRBJ2-3 | many | TRBV5-1
CASSWNSGGITTDTQYF | TGTGCCAGCAGTTGGAATAGCGGGGGGATTACCACAGATACGCAGTATTTT | TRBD2 | TRBJ2-3 | many | TRBV28
CASKEWGGTDTQYF | TGCGCCAGCAAGGAATGGGGGGGGACAGATACGCAGTATTTT | TRBD2 | TRBJ2-3 | many | TRBV5-1
CSARFLGDSYGYTF | TGCAGTGCTCGCTTTTTAGGGGACAGCTATGGCTACACCTTC | TRBD1 | TRBJ1-2 | many | TRBV20-1
CSARVGQGYSPLHF | TGCAGTGCTAGAGTTGGACAGGGTTATTCACCCCTCCACTTT | TRBD1 | TRBJ1-6 | many | TRBV20-1
CSARKSTGGWQPQHF | TGCAGTGCTAGAAAATCCACAGGGGGCTGGCAGCCCCAGCATTTT | TRBD1 | TRBJ1-5 | many | TRBV20-1
CAISPGGANEQFF | TGTGCCATCAGTCCTGGGGGGGCTAATGAGCAGTTCTTC | - | TRBJ2-1 | many | TRBV10-3
CASSLETVSGYTF | TGTGCCAGCAGCTTAGAGACCGTTAGTGGCTACACCTTC | - | TRBJ1-2 | many | TRBV7-2
CASSLNRGTGGYTF | TGTGCCAGCAGCTTAAACAGGGGGACGGGTGGCTACACCTTC | TRBD1 | TRBJ1-2 | many | TRBV7-2
CASSEGGRHQPQHF | TGTGCCAGCAGTGAGGGCGGTAGACATCAGCCCCAGCATTTT | - | TRBJ1-5 | many | TRBV12-3/TRBV12-4
CASSSSYSGANVLTF | TGTGCCAGCAGTTCCTCTTATTCTGGGGCCAACGTCCTGACTTTC | - | TRBJ2-6 | many | TRBV3-1
CATSRDQGDYGYTF | TGTGCCACCAGCAGAGATCAAGGGGACTATGGCTACACCTTC | - | TRBJ1-2 | many | TRBV15
CASSRWTGDTQYF | TGTGCCAGCAGCCGTTGGACAGGAGATACGCAGTATTTT | TRBD1 | TRBJ2-3 | medium-sized | TRBV11-2
CSVEGQGEGYTF | TGCAGCGTTGAGGGACAGGGGGAAGGCTACACCTTC | TRBD1 | TRBJ1-2 | many | TRBV29-1
CASSPLGGITEAFF | TGTGCCAGCAGTCCATTGGGAGGGATCACTGAAGCTTTCTTT | - | TRBJ1-1 | many | TRBV7-3
CASSERGDNEKLFF | TGTGCCAGCAGCGAGCGAGGAGACAATGAAAAACTGTTTTTT | - | TRBJ1-4 | many | TRBV9
CASSFLAGGYEQYF | TGTGCCAGCAGCTTTCTGGCAGGGGGCTACGAGCAGTACTTC | TRBD1 | TRBJ2-7 | many | TRBV7-9
CSARDPRVGTDTQYF | TGCAGTGCTAGAGACCCGAGAGTGGGCACAGATACGCAGTATTTT | - | TRBJ2-3 | many | TRBV20-1
CASSFDRREAFF | TGCGCCAGCAGCTTCGACCGGAGAGAAGCTTTCTTT | - | TRBJ1-1 | many | TRBV5-1
CASSRYAQGTEAFF | TGCGCCAGCAGCCGGTACGCTCAAGGCACTGAAGCTTTCTTT | - | TRBJ1-1 | - | TRBV4-1
CSGGRGKGTGELFF | TGCAGCGGTGGCAGGGGAAAGGGCACCGGGGAGCTGTTTTTT | - | TRBJ2-2 | many | TRBV29-1
CASSSRQGVNSPLHF | TGTGCCAGCAGCTCCCGACAGGGGGTCAATTCACCCCTCCACTTT | TRBD1 | TRBJ1-6 | many | TRBV11-2
CSAHVGSSRAFF | TGCAGTGCTCACGTTGGGAGCAGCCGGGCTTTCTTT | - | TRBJ1-1 | many | TRBV20-1
CASSLFLGGKNGNTIYF | TGTGCCAGCAGTCTCTTCCTTGGAGGGAAGAACGGAAACACCATATATTTT | - | TRBJ1-3 | many | TRBV12-3/TRBV12-4
CSARHSGTSGGAETQYF | TGCAGTGCTAGACACTCCGGGACTAGCGGGGGGGCGGAGACCCAGTACTTC | TRBD2 | TRBJ2-5 | many | TRBV20-1
CASSLIPGEAFF | TGTGCCAGCAGCTTAATTCCGGGAGAAGCTTTCTTT | - | TRBJ1-1 | many | TRBV11-2
CASSLDLGVYEQYF | TGCGCCAGCAGCTTGGATCTGGGTGTGTACGAGCAGTACTTC | - | TRBJ2-7 | many | TRBV5-1
CASSQLADDKNIQYF | TGTGCCAGCAGCCAACTTGCTGATGATAAAAACATTCAGTACTTC | - | TRBJ2-4 | many | TRBV4-2
CASSWTGNPNYGYTF | TGCGCCAGCAGCTGGACAGGAAACCCTAACTATGGCTACACCTTC | TRBD1 | TRBJ1-2 | few | TRBV5-1